One and the same sample provided the 21 T cell receptor beta chains below, sequenced in a study of cytomegalovirus exposure and HLA in healthy donors. PCR involved 60 Vbeta and 13 Jbeta primers. Method: immunoSEQ multiplex PCR; TCRdb's copy keeps in-frame clones and lacks some. Of 80,000 or so clones detected, around 60% appear once; the ten largest clones hold around 5%. The sample taken for sequencing was PBMCs. The receptors originated from a man younger than 45 in good health and CMV-seropositive.

The CDR3 DNA follows: TGCAGCGTTGAAGATCGGTCGGGGTTGAACTATGGCTACACCTTC. This codes for CSVEDRSGLNYGYTF. The chain carries TRBV29-1 and TRBJ1-2; D uncertain. The CDR3 runs 15 residues. The germline V and J ends were trimmed by 0 bases and 2 bases, with 13 bases remaining between them. The germline V gene encodes CDR1 SQVTM and CDR2 ANQGSEA.

This clone was counted a few times. The J gene is TRBJ2-2, the V gene TRBV19; 10 positions agree with TRBD2. This CDR3 spans 14 amino acids. The V gene end was trimmed by 7 bases and the J gene end by 4 bases; junction bases not matched to a gene: 3. The germline V gene encodes CDR1 LNHDA and CDR2 SQIVND (reference sequence). This chain's CDR3 is CASTGLAFTGELFF. DNA for the CDR3: TGTGCCAGTACGGGACTAGCGTTCACCGGGGAGCTGTTTTTT.

This rearrangement joins TRBV29-1 to TRBJ2-7; tentative D call: TRBD1 (5 bases). Germline V CDR1 and CDR2: SQVTM, ANQGSEA. The length of the CDR3 is 14 residues. V was pared by 0 bases and J by 1 base, with 10 bases between. The CDR3 nucleotides read TGCAGCGTTGAAGAACCCAGACAGTCCTACGAGCAGTACTTC. Translating it yields CSVEEPRQSYEQYF.

This chain connects TRBV7-2 to TRBJ2-3, with D possibly being TRBD2 (5 bases). The germline CDR1 and CDR2 sequences are SGHTA and FQGNSA. The length of the CDR3 is 14 residues. The V end was cut by 1 base, the J end by 6 bases, with 11 bases between. The CDR3 DNA follows: TGTGCCAGCAGCTTAGGGCGGGCCTCGGATACGCAGTATTTT. It codes for CASSLGRASDTQYF.

V and J are TRBV5-6 and TRBJ2-7; 10 bases agree with TRBD2. This CDR3 contains 14 residues. Germline CDR1 is SGHDT and CDR2 is YYEEEE. V was pared by 7 bases and J by 3 bases, with 7 bases of the junction left unmatched. CDR3 bases: TGTGCCAGCCTAGAACTAGCGGGGAACTACGAGCAGTACTTC. Translation: CASLELAGNYEQYF.

The chain has TRBV28 and TRBJ2-7; TRBD1 agrees at 9 bases. V lost 6 bases, J lost 2 bases, and 8 bases stayed unmatched. Germline CDR1 reads MDHEN; CDR2 reads SYDVKM. The CDR3 has 15 residues. CDR3 residues: CASRPRGTGTYEQYF. The CDR3 DNA follows: TGTGCCAGCAGGCCCCGAGGGACAGGGACCTACGAGCAGTACTTC. Full variable domain (rest looked up from reference TRBV28 and TRBJ2-7): DVKVTQSSRYLVKRTGEKVFLECVQDMDHENMFWYRQDPGLGLRLIYFSYDVKMKEKGDIPEGYSVSREKKERFSLILESASTNQTSMYLCASRPRGTGTYEQYFGPGTRLTVT.

This clone was counted between two and nine times. The chain combines TRBV11-2 with TRBJ1-5; D is undetermined. The CDR3 contains 16 residues. Deletions cut 1 base from V and 7 bases from J, with 17 bases between. Germline V gene lookup returns CDR1 SGHAT and CDR2 FQNNGV. CDR3 DNA: TGTGCCAGCAGCTTAGGACCCGTGAGGGTTGGGCAGCCCCAGCATTTT. Translation: CASSLGPVRVGQPQHF.

The V call is TRBV4-3, the J call TRBJ2-7; 7 bases align to TRBD2. V trimming: 1 base; J trimming: 6 bases; junction bases outside the gene matches: 3. Germline CDR1 is LGHNA and CDR2 is YSLEER. This CDR3 contains 13 residues. The CDR3 DNA sequence: TGCGCCAGCAGCCAAGTGGGAGGGCGCGAGCAGTACTTC. Translated: CASSQVGGREQYF.

The chain joins TRBV30 to TRBJ1-5, with a weak D call TRBD1 (6 bases). Trimming removed 6 bases at V and 4 bases at J, with 13 bases between. The CDR3 loop spans 13 amino acids. CDR1 GTSNPN and CDR2 SVGIG come from the germline V gene (reference sequence). CDR3 sequence reads: CACSRDNNQPQHF. The CDR3, as DNA: TGTGCCTGTTCCAGGGACAATAATCAGCCCCAGCATTTT.

In this sample, this clone turned up a few times. This rearrangement joins TRBV19 to TRBJ1-5; TRBD1 matches at 8 bases. Germline CDR1 reads LNHDA; CDR2 reads SQIVND (reference sequence). The CDR3 covers 14 residues. After removal of 4 bases from V and 9 bases from J, the junction contained 8 bases not matched to a gene. The CDR3 DNA sequence: TGTGCCAGTAGTACTGGACAGGGCAGTGGGCCCCAGCATTTT. It specifies CASSTGQGSGPQHF.

The chain couples TRBV28 to TRBJ1-2; TRBD1 matches 7 bases. CDR3 length: 14 residues. V lost 8 bases to trimming and J lost 8 bases; unmatched junction nucleotides: 14. Germline CDR1 and CDR2: MDHEN and SYDVKM. The CDR3 sequence is CASGLTGALGGYTF. The CDR3 coding sequence is TGTGCCAGCGGGCTTACAGGGGCCCTCGGAGGCTACACCTTC.

The chain carries TRBV1 and TRBJ2-2; the DNA was not used to check the table's D call, TRBD1. TRBV1 is classified as a pseudogene. CDR3 length equals 14 residues. CDR3 residues: CTSSQEKQHGELFF. The CDR3, as DNA: TGCACCAGCAGCCAAGAAAAACAGCACGGGGAGCTGTTTTTT.

This clone was detected a few times. The chain recombines TRBV5-1 with TRBJ2-4; 12 bases align to TRBD1. Germline CDR1 is SGHRS and CDR2 is YFSETQ. Trimming removed 4 bases from V and 0 bases from J; junction bases left unmatched: 11. The CDR3 is 19 residues long. CDR3 nucleotide sequence: TGCGCCAGCAGCCTGGGACAGGGGGCTCTGGTCTTAGCCAAAAACATTCAGTACTTC. It codes for CASSLGQGALVLAKNIQYF.

This clone was detected a few times. This CDR3 reads CASSLVFTGAVGELFF. The CDR3 nucleotides are TGTGCCAGCAGCTTGGTTTTTACAGGGGCCGTCGGGGAGCTGTTTTTT. The chain has TRBV5-6 and TRBJ2-2, with TRBD1 matching 7 bases. CDR3 length: 16 amino acids. From germline, CDR1 is SGHDT and CDR2 YYEEEE. The junction had 9 bases not matched to a gene; V was cut back by 0 bases and J by 7 bases.

The V gene is TRBV4-3, the J gene TRBJ1-1; 9 bases match TRBD1. The trim removed 1 base at V and 3 bases at J, leaving 0 bases unmatched. The CDR3 extends over 14 amino acids. Germline CDR1 and CDR2: LGHNA and YSLEER. The CDR3 reads CASSQGTGDTEAFF. CDR3 sequence (DNA): TGCGCCAGCAGCCAAGGGACAGGGGACACTGAAGCTTTCTTT.

The chain has TRBV19 and TRBJ2-7; no clear D gene. V was pared by 3 bases and J by 2 bases, with 20 bases between. This CDR3 is 17 amino acids long. Germline-derived CDR1 and CDR2 are LNHDA and SQIVND (reference sequence). DNA of the CDR3: TGTGCCAGTAGTATTGGAGATAACCGAGGTCGGGCCTACGAGCAGTACTTC. Translated, it gives CASSIGDNRGRAYEQYF.

V is TRBV28 and J is TRBJ2-5; 9 positions match TRBD2. The DNA end is a closer match to TRBJ2-7, so the J assignment may be wrong. This CDR3 contains 14 residues. Germline V lookup: CDR1 MDHEN, CDR2 SYDVKM. The CDR3, as DNA: TGTGCCAGCAGTTCGGGGACTAGCCCCTACGAGCAGTACTTC. As protein: CASSSGTSPYEQYF.

This clone was seen a handful of times. V and J are TRBV9 and TRBJ2-2; maybe TRBD2 (5 bases). V shed 3 bases and J shed 4 bases, with 10 bases lying between them. The germline V gene has CDR1 SGDLS and CDR2 YYNGEE. The CDR3 sequence is 14 residues long. The CDR3 nucleotides are TGTGCCAGCAGCGAACTAGGACTCACCGGGGAGCTGTTTTTT. Translation gives CASSELGLTGELFF.

The sample holds a few counts of this clone. The rearrangement links TRBV5-6 to TRBJ1-2; a possible D gene is TRBD1 (5 bases). Trimming shortened V by 1 base and J by 8 bases, and 24 bases separated the two germline ends. In germline, CDR1 is SGHDT, CDR2 YYEEEE. The length of the CDR3 is 17 residues. The CDR3 bases are TGTGCCAGCAGCTTGAGGGGCTTCGGAGGGGCGCTCGCAGGCTACACCTTC. This encodes CASSLRGFGGALAGYTF.

The sample holds a few counts of this clone. The DNA for the CDR3 is TGTGCCAGCAGCTTGGGGAGGGGCCACGAGCAGTACTTC. Amino acid sequence: CASSLGRGHEQYF. The chain joins TRBV5-6 to TRBJ2-5; D possibly corresponds to TRBD2 (6 bases). Gene TRBJ2-7 matches the end of the DNA better, so the J call may be wrong. The germline CDR1 and CDR2 sequences are SGHDT and YYEEEE. The CDR3 has 13 residues.

The table lists this clone with a count of one. The chain recombines TRBV28 with TRBJ1-5; TRBD1 might be the D (5 bases). V was clipped by 5 bases and J by 0 bases, with 14 bases between them. The CDR3 has 16 residues. Looked up from germline, CDR1 is MDHEN and CDR2 is SYDVKM. CDR3 bases: TGTGCCAGCAGTCCTGACAGAGACTTTAGCAATCAGCCCCAGCATTTT. This gives the protein CASSPDRDFSNQPQHF.